One and the same sample provided the 18 T cell receptor beta chains below, sequenced in a study of CD8 T cells in ankylosing spondylitis. TCRdb re-called the 5' RACE reads with MiXCR, one entry per CDR3 protein. The sample lists approximately 130,000 distinct CDR3 sequences, about a tenth occurring once. Material for sequencing was blood, either unsorted or a sorted T cell fraction (not recorded which). The source is a male donor with ankylosing spondylitis or in good health (not recorded which).

This clonotype appeared many times. The V gene is TRBV29-1, the J gene TRBJ2-1; TRBD2 is a possible D gene (5 bases). The CDR3 is 11 amino acids. The ends were cut back, 6 bases at V and 5 bases at J, with 8 bases in the middle. The V gene's germline CDR1 is SQVTM and CDR2 ANQGSEA. The CDR3: CSVGLNNEQFF. The CDR3 DNA sequence: TGCAGCGTCGGACTCAACAATGAGCAGTTCTTC.

The chain recombines TRBV14 with TRBJ2-5; maybe TRBD1 (6 bases). This CDR3 is 15 amino acids long. Germline V CDR1 and CDR2: SGHDN, FVKESK. V lost 3 bases and J 5 bases, leaving 16 bases between the germline ends. CDR3 protein: CASSQAQGRLETQYF. The CDR3 bases are TGTGCCAGCAGCCAGGCACAGGGCCGGTTGGAGACCCAGTACTTC.

The gene calls are TRBV5-6 and TRBJ2-6, with TRBD1 matching 8 bases. The CDR3 consists of 17 residues. CDR1 and CDR2 (germline): SGHDT, YYEEEE. The V segment lost 2 bases and the J segment 3 bases; nucleotides outside the gene matches: 7. In nucleotides, the CDR3 is TGTGCCAGCAGCTTCGCGGCAGGGGGCTATGGGGCCAACGTCCTGACTTTC. It is translated as CASSFAAGGYGANVLTF.

This clonotype has at least ten counts. The chain carries TRBV28 and TRBJ2-2; unclear D gene. The V gene's germline CDR1 is MDHEN and CDR2 SYDVKM. Trimming took off 6 bases at V and 7 bases at J, with 9 bases between the two ends. The CDR3 sequence is 12 residues long. This CDR3 reads CASRNWNGELFF. The CDR3 DNA reads TGTGCCAGCAGAAATTGGAACGGGGAGCTGTTTTTT.

This clonotype was recorded many times. The V and J genes are TRBV10-2 and TRBJ2-7, with a weak D call TRBD2 (6 bases). Trimming took off 7 bases at V and 4 bases at J, with 17 bases between the two ends. CDR1 is WSHSY, CDR2 SAAADI, per germline. The CDR3 is made up of 14 amino acids. DNA for the CDR3: TGCGCCAGCATAGAGCAGCGGGTGGGGTACGAGCAGTACTTC. Its protein is CASIEQRVGYEQYF.

This clonotype appeared many times. The genes are TRBV3-1 and TRBJ2-1; D possibly corresponds to TRBD2 (6 bases). The CDR3 covers 15 residues. The germline V gene encodes CDR1 LGHDT and CDR2 YNNKEL (reference sequence). V was trimmed by 5 bases and J by 10 bases, leaving 21 bases between them. CDR3 region: CASSLPGLPIREQFF. The CDR3 DNA reads TGTGCCAGCAGCTTACCGGGACTCCCTATTCGGGAGCAGTTCTTC.

This clonotype has only a few counts. An end of the junction does not agree with germline; a read error may underlie this. This chain's CDR3 is CASSPLGGKVISDF. As DNA, the CDR3 is TGTGCCAGCAGCCCCCTGGGGGGGAAAGTCATCTCTGACTTC. This chain joins TRBV7-9 and TRBJ2-5, with 7 bases matching TRBD2. The CDR3 consists of 14 residues. CDR1 is SEHNR and CDR2 is FQNEAQ in the germline V gene (reference sequence).

In its sample, this clonotype was seen a few times. The genes are TRBV20-1 and TRBJ2-2, with TRBD2 matching 13 bases. J gave up 0 bases and V 6 bases, and 10 bases lay outside the gene matches. CDR3 length: 18 residues. The V gene's germline CDR1 is DFQATT and CDR2 SNEGSKA (reference sequence). The CDR3 DNA reads TGCAGTGCGCACGGGACTAGCGGGACAGTTACGAACACCGGGGAGCTGTTTTTT. Translated: CSAHGTSGTVTNTGELFF.

This clonotype has a handful of counts. J is TRBJ2-3 and V is TRBV29-1; 8 nucleotides match TRBD1. Germline CDR1 is SQVTM and CDR2 is ANQGSEA. J gave up 4 bases and V 3 bases, and 6 bases lay outside the gene matches. This CDR3 is built from 14 residues. As DNA, the CDR3 is TGCAGCGTTGAGGGGACAGGACGACCAGATACGCAGTATTTT. Protein: CSVEGTGRPDTQYF.

This clonotype was observed many times. V and J are TRBV5-6 and TRBJ1-4; D is ambiguous. The CDR3 totals 13 residues. Germline V gene sequence: CDR1 SGHDT, CDR2 YYEEEE. The ends were cut back, 4 bases at V and 5 bases at J, with 9 bases in the middle. CDR3 sequence (DNA): TGTGCCAGCAGCCAAGTTGCGAATGAAAAACTGTTTTTT. Translating it yields CASSQVANEKLFF. The full variable domain, in which reference TRBV5-6 and TRBJ1-4 provide the parts outside the CDR3, is DAGVTQSPTHLIKTRGQQVTLRCSPKSGHDTVSWYQQALGQGPQFIFQYYEEEERQRGNFPDRFSGHQFPNYSSELNVNALLLGDSALYLCASSQVANEKLFFGSGTQLSVL.

This clonotype was picked up many times. This chain connects TRBV27 to TRBJ2-1, with D tentatively TRBD2 (5 bases). V dropped 7 bases and J dropped 0 bases, with 13 bases sitting between them. CDR1 and CDR2 from the germline V gene are MNHEY and SMNVEV (reference sequence). The CDR3 length is 15 residues. The chain's CDR3 is CASNTMGSSYNEQFF. In DNA form, the CDR3 reads TGTGCCAGCAATACAATGGGGAGCTCCTACAATGAGCAGTTCTTC.

This clonotype was seen ten or more times. The chain employs TRBV5-1 and TRBJ2-1, with 7 nucleotides matching TRBD1. Per the germline V gene, CDR1 is SGHRS and CDR2 is YFSETQ. With 1 base clipped from V and 5 bases from J, the junction kept 6 bases outside the gene matches. CDR3 length equals 15 residues. CDR3 in DNA: TGCGCCAGCAGCTTGTCGGGACAGAAAAACAATGAGCAGTTCTTC. It codes for CASSLSGQKNNEQFF.

This clonotype occurred many times. V usage is TRBV28 and J usage is TRBJ2-3; the D gene could be TRBD1 or TRBD2 (5 bases each). CDR1 and CDR2 from the germline V gene are MDHEN and SYDVKM. Trimming took 6 bases from V and 3 from J, leaving 13 bases between them. The CDR3 spans 14 residues. The CDR3 here is CASSQGGLTDTQYF. CDR3 coding DNA: TGTGCCAGCAGCCAGGGCGGGCTTACAGATACGCAGTATTTT.

Many counts were recorded for this clonotype. The chain is built from TRBV27 and TRBJ1-1; 7 bases match TRBD1. The CDR3 extends over 14 amino acids. J lost 5 bases, V lost 5 bases, and 8 bases had no gene match. Per the germline V gene, CDR1 is MNHEY and CDR2 is SMNVEV (reference sequence). CDR3 sequence (DNA): TGTGCCAGCAGTAGGCAGGGGGTTGGGACTGAAGCTTTCTTT. It translates to CASSRQGVGTEAFF.

This clonotype was seen many times. V usage is TRBV7-9 and J usage is TRBJ2-1, with TRBD2 identical over 7 bases. Germline V gene lookup returns CDR1 SEHNR and CDR2 FQNEAQ (reference sequence). The CDR3 has 15 residues. V shed 1 base, J shed 10 bases, and the junction held 10 bases outside the gene matches. This CDR3 reads CASSLGEAGVYEQFF. CDR3 nucleotides: TGTGCCAGCAGCTTAGGAGAGGCGGGAGTATACGAGCAGTTCTTC. The entire variable domain, with the rest obtained from reference TRBV7-9 and TRBJ2-1, is as follows: DTGVSQNPRHKITKRGQNVTFRCDPISEHNRLYWYRQTLGQGPEFLTYFQNEAQLEKSRLLSDRFSAERPKGSFSTLEIQRTEQGDSAMYLCASSLGEAGVYEQFFGPGTRLTVL.

This clonotype was counted a few times. This chain connects TRBV10-3 to TRBJ1-3; D is undetermined. V lost 8 bases to trimming and J lost 0 bases, with 20 bases between them. This CDR3 contains 17 residues. Germline values: CDR1 ENHRY, CDR2 SYGVKD. This CDR3 is CAIEPDKQEYSGNTIYF. DNA of the CDR3: TGTGCCATCGAGCCTGACAAGCAGGAATACTCTGGAAACACCATATATTTT.

The chain recombines TRBV5-1 with TRBJ1-2, with D hard to call. Germline V lookup: CDR1 SGHRS, CDR2 YFSETQ. There are 15 residues in the CDR3. V was pared by 0 bases and J by 0 bases, with 9 bases between. CDR3 DNA: TGCGCCAGCAGCTTGGCTCCAGAGACTAACTATGGCTACACCTTC. Encoded protein: CASSLAPETNYGYTF.

This chain links TRBV4-1 with TRBJ1-5; 8 nucleotides agree with TRBD1. The CDR3 is made up of 16 amino acids. The germline V gene has CDR1 MGHRA and CDR2 YSYEKL. After removal of 4 bases from V and 4 bases from J, the junction contained 9 bases not matched to a gene. The CDR3 DNA reads TGCGCCAGCAGCCCCTCGACAGGGGTTAGAAATCAGCCCCAGCATTTT. Protein: CASSPSTGVRNQPQHF.